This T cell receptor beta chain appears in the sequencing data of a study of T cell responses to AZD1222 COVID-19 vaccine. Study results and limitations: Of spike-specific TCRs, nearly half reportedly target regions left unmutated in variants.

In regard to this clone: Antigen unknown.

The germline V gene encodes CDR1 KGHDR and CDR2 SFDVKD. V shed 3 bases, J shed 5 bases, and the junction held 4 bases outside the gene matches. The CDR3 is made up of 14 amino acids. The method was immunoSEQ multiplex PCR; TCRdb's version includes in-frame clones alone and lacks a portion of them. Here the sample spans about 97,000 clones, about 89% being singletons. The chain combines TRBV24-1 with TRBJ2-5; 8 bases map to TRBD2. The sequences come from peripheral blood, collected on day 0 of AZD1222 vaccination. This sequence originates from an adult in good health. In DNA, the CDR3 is TGTGCCACCAGTGATAGGACTAGCCTGGAGACCCAGTACTTC. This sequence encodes CATSDRTSLETQYF.